One and the same sample provided the 31 T cell receptor beta chains below, sequenced in a study of T cell repertoires in cytomegalovirus infection. For these TCRs, the target antigens are not known. Each CDR3 protein is one row after TCRdb ran MiXCR on the reads. This sample has roughly 110,000 distinct CDR3 sequences, with over 25% found just once. Sequencing used CD8+ T cells from cultured PBMCs, obtained from culture after CMV antigen stimulation. Source of these receptors: a human donor in good health (CMV status not recorded). Some clones in this sample may be carry-over from other donors' samples.

V gene TRBV12-3 or TRBV12-4 combines with J gene TRBJ2-7, with a possible D match to TRBD1 (5 bases). CDR3 length equals 14 residues. V lost 2 bases, J lost 6 bases, and 14 bases lay in between. CDR3 sequence (DNA): TGTGCCAGCAGTTTACTGGGTTGGGGCAGCGAGCAGTACTTC. Protein product: CASSLLGWGSEQYF.

V is TRBV20-1 and J is TRBJ1-1; tentative D call: TRBD1 (6 bases). CDR1 is DFQATT, CDR2 SNEGSKA, per germline (reference sequence). The length of the CDR3 is 15 residues. The germline V and J ends were trimmed by 5 bases and 0 bases, with 16 bases remaining between them. In DNA form, the CDR3 reads TGCAGTGCTGAGAGAGGGGCAGGGGTGAACACTGAAGCTTTCTTT. It specifies CSAERGAGVNTEAFF.

This clonotype was counted between two and nine times. J is TRBJ2-5 and V is TRBV12-3 or TRBV12-4; TRBD1 might be the D (6 bases). The CDR3 is 16 residues long. V shed 6 bases and J shed 1 base, with 18 bases lying between them. CDR3 bases: TGTGCCAGCAGCCCCTCCACCCCGACAGGCCAAGAGACCCAGTACTTC. Amino acids: CASSPSTPTGQETQYF.

This clonotype was picked up many times. V gene TRBV7-2 combines with J gene TRBJ2-7, with unresolved D. Germline CDR1 and CDR2: SGHTA and FQGNSA. Trimming removed 1 base at V and 0 bases at J, with 10 bases between. CDR3 length equals 15 residues. The CDR3, as DNA: TGTGCCAGCAGCTTAGATTGGGGTATCTCCTACGAGCAGTACTTC. This codes for CASSLDWGISYEQYF.

This clonotype was seen a few times. The chain links TRBV24-1 to TRBJ1-1; D uncertain. Trimming shortened V by 2 bases and J by 1 base, and 10 bases separated the two germline ends. Per germline, CDR1 KGHDR and CDR2 SFDVKD. The CDR3 has 15 residues. The chain's CDR3 is CATSDSDTSNTEAFF. The CDR3 region has the DNA TGTGCCACCAGTGATTCCGACACCTCGAACACTGAAGCTTTCTTT.

CDR3 residues: CASSQRDQWLVYGYTF. As DNA, the CDR3 is TGTGCCAGCAGCCAGCGGGACCAATGGCTAGTGTATGGCTACACCTTC. This rearrangement joins TRBV12-3 or TRBV12-4 to TRBJ1-2; maybe TRBD1 (5 bases). V lost 6 bases and J lost 5, with 22 bases in between. The length of the CDR3 is 16 residues.

CDR3 sequence (DNA): TGTGCCAGCAGTATCGGACAGGGGCAGCCCCAGCATTTT. It encodes CASSIGQGQPQHF. The chain links TRBV27 to TRBJ1-5, with 9 bases matching TRBD1. Per the germline V gene, CDR1 is MNHEY and CDR2 is SMNVEV (reference sequence). This CDR3 has 13 residues. V gave up 5 bases and J gave up 7 bases; unmatched junction bases: 3.

The chain has TRBV28 and TRBJ2-1; tentatively, D is TRBD1 (5 bases). V shed 2 bases and J shed 0 bases, with 8 bases lying between them. This CDR3 comprises 15 residues. The germline V gene has CDR1 MDHEN and CDR2 SYDVKM. CDR3: CASSLAGNSYNEQFF. The CDR3, as DNA: TGTGCCAGCAGTTTAGCAGGGAACTCCTACAATGAGCAGTTCTTC.

The rearrangement links TRBV6-2 or TRBV6-3 to TRBJ2-3; TRBD2 might be the D (7 bases). The CDR3 totals 15 residues. V shed 4 bases and J shed 3 bases, with 14 bases lying between them. The germline gives CDR1 MNHEY, CDR2 SVGEGT. CDR3 nucleotides: TGTGCCAGCAGTTGGAGCAAGGGGGGGACAGATACGCAGTATTTT. Translated, it gives CASSWSKGGTDTQYF.

The rearrangement links TRBV6-5 to TRBJ2-1; D might be TRBD2 (5 bases). Deletions cut 8 bases from V and 0 bases from J, with 14 bases between. The CDR3 loop spans 15 amino acids. The germline CDR1 and CDR2 sequences are MNHEY and SVGAGI. DNA of the CDR3: TGTGCCAGCGGTTCGGGGTACGACTCCTACAATGAGCAGTTCTTC. It translates to CASGSGYDSYNEQFF.

The table lists this clonotype with a few counts. The chain couples TRBV18 to TRBJ1-1; D remains unclear. Trimming pared 3 bases from V and 1 base from J, leaving 12 bases between. The CDR3 runs to 15 residues. Germline V lookup: CDR1 KGHSH, CDR2 LQKENI. The CDR3 protein is CASSPREEENTEAFF. The CDR3 DNA sequence: TGTGCCAGCTCACCCCGGGAGGAGGAGAACACTGAAGCTTTCTTT.

The J gene is TRBJ1-5, the V gene TRBV12-3 or TRBV12-4; D not resolved. The CDR3 extends over 12 amino acids. The V end lost 8 bases, the J end lost 2 bases, and 7 bases lay between the germline ends. CDR3 DNA: TGTGCCAGCGGGCAGGGCAATCAGCCCCAGCATTTT. It yields the protein CASGQGNQPQHF.

V gene TRBV7-9 combines with J gene TRBJ1-1; 8 nucleotides agree with TRBD1. After removal of 6 bases from V and 4 bases from J, the junction contained 10 bases not matched to a gene. The germline gives CDR1 SEHNR, CDR2 FQNEAQ (reference sequence). The CDR3 runs 15 residues. CDR3 protein: CASSWPGQESTEAFF. Here the CDR3 DNA reads TGTGCCAGCAGTTGGCCGGGACAGGAGAGCACTGAAGCTTTCTTT.

The V gene is TRBV4-2, the J gene TRBJ1-4; tentative D call: TRBD1 (5 bases). CDR1 LGHNA and CDR2 YNFKEQ come from the germline V gene. This CDR3 comprises 15 residues. Between the trimmed V and J ends, which lost 0 bases and 7 bases, there was a span of 12 bases. CDR3 nucleotide sequence: TGTGCCAGCAGCCAAGAAGGGGAGGCGAGTGAAAAACTGTTTTTT. It is translated as CASSQEGEASEKLFF.

This clonotype has more than one count but fewer than ten. The CDR3 loop reads CASSYRAETYEQYF. CDR3 in DNA: TGTGCCAGCAGTTACCGGGCAGAGACCTACGAGCAGTACTTC. The chain carries TRBV6-2 or TRBV6-3 and TRBJ2-7, with unresolved D. Trimming left V 2 bases short and J 2 bases short, with 10 bases between. This CDR3 comprises 14 residues. Germline V CDR1 and CDR2: MNHEY, SVGEGT.

This chain links TRBV19 with TRBJ2-1; D may be TRBD2 (6 bases). The germline V gene has CDR1 LNHDA and CDR2 SQIVND (reference sequence). V was pared by 11 bases and J by 7 bases, with 18 bases between. This CDR3 has 13 amino acids. The DNA of the CDR3 is TGTGCCTCGGCGTTTGCGGGGTGGAATGAGCAGTTCTTC. Translating gives CASAFAGWNEQFF.

V gene TRBV7-3 combines with J gene TRBJ1-1; D gene unclear. The CDR3 totals 14 residues. Germline V gene data show CDR1 as SGHTA and CDR2 as FQGTGA. Trimming took off 1 base at V and 5 bases at J, with 11 bases between the two ends. CDR3 sequence reads: CASSLIGPGTEAFF. In DNA form, the CDR3 reads TGTGCCAGCAGCTTAATTGGGCCGGGTACTGAAGCTTTCTTT.

This chain joins TRBV6-1 and TRBJ2-2; 13 bases fit TRBD2. The CDR3 contains 15 residues. Losses at the gene ends were 4 bases for V and 6 bases for J; bases not matched to a gene: 2. Per the germline V gene, CDR1 is MNHNS and CDR2 is SASEGT. CDR3 nucleotide sequence: TGTGCCAGCAGTGGGACTAGCGGGGGATCCGGGGAGCTGTTTTTT. It yields the protein CASSGTSGGSGELFF.

The chain has TRBV29-1 and TRBJ2-5, with 13 positions matching TRBD2. V lost 6 bases, J lost 2 bases, and 6 bases stayed unmatched. The CDR3 sequence is 15 residues long. From germline, CDR1 is SQVTM and CDR2 ANQGSEA. This CDR3 is CSVVLAGGPQETQYF. The CDR3 DNA follows: TGCAGCGTCGTACTAGCGGGGGGGCCACAAGAGACCCAGTACTTC.

This clonotype was found a few times. V usage is TRBV28 and J usage is TRBJ2-1; D unresolved. Between the trimmed V and J ends, which lost 3 bases and 2 bases, there was a span of 5 bases. CDR1 and CDR2 (germline): MDHEN, SYDVKM. This CDR3 has 13 residues. The CDR3 here is CASSLVPYNEQFF. The CDR3 DNA is TGTGCCAGCAGTTTGGTTCCCTACAATGAGCAGTTCTTC.

The chain recombines TRBV5-6 with TRBJ2-1; 9 bases fit TRBD2. The CDR3 has 21 amino acids. The junction had 22 bases not matched to a gene; V was cut back by 4 bases and J by 2 bases. From germline, CDR1 is SGHDT and CDR2 YYEEEE. The DNA of the CDR3 is TGTGCCAGCAGCGGTCCGGTGTGGGCTAGCGGGGCGTCCGGTACCTACAATGAGCAGTTCTTC. Translated, it gives CASSGPVWASGASGTYNEQFF.

This clonotype has more than one count but fewer than ten. The chain joins TRBV12-3 or TRBV12-4 to TRBJ1-1; D is ambiguous. This CDR3 is 13 amino acids long. V was shortened by 1 base and J by 3 bases, with 6 bases between the two germline ends. The CDR3: CASSLVGYTEAFF. CDR3 DNA sequence: TGTGCCAGCAGTTTAGTGGGATACACTGAAGCTTTCTTT.

DNA of the CDR3: TGTGCCAGCAGCCCCGGGATGAACACTGAAGCTTTCTTT. Its protein is CASSPGMNTEAFF. The chain employs TRBV27 and TRBJ1-1; D not certain. The V end lost 6 bases, the J end lost 0 bases, and 8 bases lay between the germline ends. This CDR3 has 13 amino acids. Per germline, CDR1 MNHEY and CDR2 SMNVEV (reference sequence).

The rearrangement uses TRBV25-1 and TRBJ2-1; D may match TRBD1 or TRBD2 (5 bases each). The CDR3 covers 14 residues. V was clipped by 6 bases and J by 8 bases, with 17 bases between them. CDR1 is MGHDK, CDR2 SYGVNS, per germline. The CDR3 DNA is TGTGCCAGCAGAGGGACCATCGGGATCCATGAGCAGTTCTTC. It encodes CASRGTIGIHEQFF.

This clonotype was seen a handful of times. The chain joins TRBV5-1 to TRBJ2-7, with 7 bases lining up with TRBD1. Germline V lookup: CDR1 SGHRS, CDR2 YFSETQ. V gave up 4 bases and J gave up 3 bases; unmatched junction bases: 10. The CDR3 is 15 residues long. Written as DNA, the CDR3 is TGCGCCAGCAGCGACATACAGGGGAGAGGCTACGAGCAGTACTTC. This encodes CASSDIQGRGYEQYF.

This clonotype rates as medium-sized. V usage is TRBV12-3 or TRBV12-4 and J usage is TRBJ1-3; D uncertain. This CDR3 has 14 amino acids. V dropped 5 bases and J dropped 3 bases, with 11 bases sitting between them. The CDR3, as DNA: TGTGCCAGCAGTGGGTATGGAGGTGGAAACACCATATATTTT. It encodes CASSGYGGGNTIYF.

CDR3 region: CASSLSGTHNEQFF. CDR3 DNA: TGTGCCAGCAGTTTATCGGGAACCCACAATGAGCAGTTCTTC. The chain links TRBV27 to TRBJ2-1, with D hard to call. Germline CDR1 MNHEY, CDR2 SMNVEV (reference sequence). The CDR3 spans 14 residues. The ends were cut back, 0 bases at V and 5 bases at J, with 8 bases in the middle.

This chain uses TRBV6-2 or TRBV6-3 with TRBJ2-1; 12 positions agree with TRBD2. V shed 0 bases and J 4 bases; nucleotides not matched to a gene: 16. Germline V gives CDR1 MNHEY, CDR2 SVGEGT. The CDR3 loop spans 21 amino acids. The CDR3 nucleotides are TGTGCCAGCAGTTACTCGAGAACGATGCCAACTAGCGGGGGGCCGTACAATGAGCAGTTCTTC. Its protein is CASSYSRTMPTSGGPYNEQFF.

Ten or more counts support this clonotype. The CDR3 sequence: CASSSTSGLSNQPQHF. DNA for the CDR3: TGTGCCAGCAGCTCCACTTCGGGTCTTAGCAATCAGCCCCAGCATTTT. The chain employs TRBV7-8 and TRBJ1-5, with no clear D. V was shortened by 4 bases and J by 0 bases, with 13 bases between the two germline ends. The CDR3 spans 16 residues. Germline CDR1 SGHVS, CDR2 FQNEAQ.

This clonotype was counted only a few times. The rearrangement uses TRBV27 and TRBJ2-5; 8 bases match TRBD1. The germline CDR1 and CDR2 sequences are MNHEY and SMNVEV (reference sequence). Trimming removed 5 bases from V and 5 bases from J; junction bases left unmatched: 16. The CDR3 covers 17 residues. The CDR3 here is CASSPGYRDRLSETQYF. CDR3 DNA: TGTGCCAGCAGTCCGGGGTACCGGGACAGGCTTTCCGAGACCCAGTACTTC.

This clonotype showed up just a few times. In DNA form, the CDR3 reads TGCGCCAGCAACACCGGTGGGGGTTACACTGAAGCTTTCTTT. The encoded protein is CASNTGGGYTEAFF. The gene calls are TRBV5-1 and TRBJ1-1, with D possibly TRBD1 on 5 matching bases. Germline V gene lookup returns CDR1 SGHRS and CDR2 YFSETQ. The length of the CDR3 is 14 residues. V was clipped by 6 bases and J by 3 bases, with 15 bases between them.